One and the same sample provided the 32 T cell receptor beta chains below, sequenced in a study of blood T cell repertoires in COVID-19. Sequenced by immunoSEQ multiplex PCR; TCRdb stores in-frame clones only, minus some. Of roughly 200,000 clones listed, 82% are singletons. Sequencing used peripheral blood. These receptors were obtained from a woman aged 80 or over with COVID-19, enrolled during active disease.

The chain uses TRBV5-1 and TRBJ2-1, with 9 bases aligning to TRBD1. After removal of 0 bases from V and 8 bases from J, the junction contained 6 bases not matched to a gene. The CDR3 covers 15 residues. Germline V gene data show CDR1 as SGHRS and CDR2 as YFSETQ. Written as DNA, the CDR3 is TGCGCCAGCAGCTTGGGGGACAGGGACCAGCATGAGCAGTTCTTC. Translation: CASSLGDRDQHEQFF.

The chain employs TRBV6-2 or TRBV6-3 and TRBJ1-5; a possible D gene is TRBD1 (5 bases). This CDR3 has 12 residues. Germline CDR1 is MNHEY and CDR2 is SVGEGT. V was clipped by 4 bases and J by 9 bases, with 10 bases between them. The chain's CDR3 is CASSWGSGPQHF. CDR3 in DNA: TGTGCCAGCAGTTGGGGCTCGGGGCCCCAGCATTTT.

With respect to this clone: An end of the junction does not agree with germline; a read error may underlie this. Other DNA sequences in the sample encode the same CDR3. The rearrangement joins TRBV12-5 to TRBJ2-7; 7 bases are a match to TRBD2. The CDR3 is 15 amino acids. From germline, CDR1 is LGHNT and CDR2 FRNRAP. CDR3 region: CASGGSGGWSYEQYF. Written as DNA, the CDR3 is TGTGCCAGTGGTGGGTCCGGGGGGTGGTCCTACGAGCAGTACTTC.

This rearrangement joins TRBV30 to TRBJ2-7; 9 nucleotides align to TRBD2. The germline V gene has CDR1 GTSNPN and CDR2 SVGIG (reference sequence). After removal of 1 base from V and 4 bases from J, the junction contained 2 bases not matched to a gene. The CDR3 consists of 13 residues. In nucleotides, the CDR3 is TGTGCCTGGAGTGAGGGACTAGCTTACGAGCAGTACTTC. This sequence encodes CAWSEGLAYEQYF.

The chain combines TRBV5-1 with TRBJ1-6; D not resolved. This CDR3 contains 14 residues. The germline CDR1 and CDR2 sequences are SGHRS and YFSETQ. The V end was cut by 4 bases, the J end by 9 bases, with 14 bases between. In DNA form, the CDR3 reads TGCGCCAGCAGCATTCAAACGGAGAGTTCACCCCTCCACTTT. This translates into CASSIQTESSPLHF.

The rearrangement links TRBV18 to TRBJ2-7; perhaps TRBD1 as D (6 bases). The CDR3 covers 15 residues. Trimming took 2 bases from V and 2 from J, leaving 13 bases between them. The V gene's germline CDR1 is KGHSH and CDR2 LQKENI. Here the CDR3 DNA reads TGTGCCAGCTCACCAGGGACAAACGCGGCCTACGAGCAGTACTTC. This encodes CASSPGTNAAYEQYF.

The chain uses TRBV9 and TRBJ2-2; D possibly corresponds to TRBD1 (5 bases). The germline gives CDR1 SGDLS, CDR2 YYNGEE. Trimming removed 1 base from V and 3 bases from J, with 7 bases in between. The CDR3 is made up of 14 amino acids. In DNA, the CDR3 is TGTGCCAGCAGCGTAATAGGGGACACCGGGGAGCTGTTTTTT. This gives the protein CASSVIGDTGELFF.

The CDR3 region has the DNA TGCGCCAGCAGCTTGAGGCCCGGGGAGCCCTCAGGCTATGGCTACACCTTC. Its protein product is CASSLRPGEPSGYGYTF. This chain joins TRBV5-1 and TRBJ1-2; no reliable D call. The V end lost 1 base, the J end lost 4 bases, and 20 bases lay between the germline ends. The CDR3 contains 17 residues. Per the germline V gene, CDR1 is SGHRS and CDR2 is YFSETQ.

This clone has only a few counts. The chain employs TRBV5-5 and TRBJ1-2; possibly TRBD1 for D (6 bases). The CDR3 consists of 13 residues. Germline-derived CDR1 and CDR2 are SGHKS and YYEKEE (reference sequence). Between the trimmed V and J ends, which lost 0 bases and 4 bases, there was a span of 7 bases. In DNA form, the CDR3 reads TGTGCCAGCAGCTTGGTGGACAGCTATGGCTACACCTTC. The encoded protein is CASSLVDSYGYTF.

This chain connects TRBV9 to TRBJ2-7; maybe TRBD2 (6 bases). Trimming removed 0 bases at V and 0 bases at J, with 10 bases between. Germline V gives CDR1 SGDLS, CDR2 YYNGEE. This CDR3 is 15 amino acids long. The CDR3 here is CASSVGGGDSYEQYF. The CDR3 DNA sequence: TGTGCCAGCAGCGTAGGTGGCGGGGACTCCTACGAGCAGTACTTC.

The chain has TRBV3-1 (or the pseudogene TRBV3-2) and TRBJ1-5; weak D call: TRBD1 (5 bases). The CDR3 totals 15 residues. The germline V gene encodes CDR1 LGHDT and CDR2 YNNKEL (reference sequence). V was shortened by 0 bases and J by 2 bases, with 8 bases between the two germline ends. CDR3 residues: CASSQDWGGNQPQHF. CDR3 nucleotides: TGTGCCAGCAGCCAAGATTGGGGGGGCAATCAGCCCCAGCATTTT.

Written as DNA, the CDR3 is TGTGCCAGCAGCCCCGGAGACTCACGTTCCTACGAGCAGTACTTC. This translates into CASSPGDSRSYEQYF. The V call is TRBV11-3, the J call TRBJ2-7; unclear D gene. Germline values: CDR1 SGHNT, CDR2 YENEEA. Between the trimmed V and J ends, which lost 5 bases and 1 base, there was a span of 15 bases. The CDR3 runs 15 residues. Full variable domain (rest looked up from reference TRBV11-3 and TRBJ2-7): EAGVVQSPRYKIIEKKQPVAFWCNPISGHNTLYWYLQNLGQGPELLIRYENEEAVDDSQLPKDRFSAERLKGVDSTLKIQPAELGDSAVYLCASSPGDSRSYEQYFGPGTRLTVT.

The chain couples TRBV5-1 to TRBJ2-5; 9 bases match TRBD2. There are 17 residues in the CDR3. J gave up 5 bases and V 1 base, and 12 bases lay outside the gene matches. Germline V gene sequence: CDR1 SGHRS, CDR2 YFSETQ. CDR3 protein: CASSLIGSGGIRETQYF. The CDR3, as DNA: TGCGCCAGCAGCTTGATAGGTAGCGGGGGAATCCGGGAGACCCAGTACTTC.

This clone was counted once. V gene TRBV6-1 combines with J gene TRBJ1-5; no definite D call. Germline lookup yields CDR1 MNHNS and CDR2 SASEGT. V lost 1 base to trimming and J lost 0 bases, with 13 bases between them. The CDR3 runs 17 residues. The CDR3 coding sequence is TGTGCCAGCAGTGAAGGGCAGTTGATTTATAGCAATCAGCCCCAGCATTTT. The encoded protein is CASSEGQLIYSNQPQHF.

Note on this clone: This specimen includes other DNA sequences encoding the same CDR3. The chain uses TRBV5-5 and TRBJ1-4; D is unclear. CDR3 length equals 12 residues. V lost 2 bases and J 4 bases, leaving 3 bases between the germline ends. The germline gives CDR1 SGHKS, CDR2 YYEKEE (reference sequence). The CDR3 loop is CASSFLNEKLFF. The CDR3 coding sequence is TGTGCCAGCAGCTTCCTTAATGAAAAACTGTTTTTT.

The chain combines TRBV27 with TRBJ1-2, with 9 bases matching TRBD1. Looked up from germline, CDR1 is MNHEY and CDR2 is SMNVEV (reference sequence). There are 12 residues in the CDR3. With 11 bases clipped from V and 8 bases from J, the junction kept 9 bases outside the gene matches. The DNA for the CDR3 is TGTGCCGGGTCAAGGACAGGGGAAGGCTACACCTTC. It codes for CAGSRTGEGYTF.

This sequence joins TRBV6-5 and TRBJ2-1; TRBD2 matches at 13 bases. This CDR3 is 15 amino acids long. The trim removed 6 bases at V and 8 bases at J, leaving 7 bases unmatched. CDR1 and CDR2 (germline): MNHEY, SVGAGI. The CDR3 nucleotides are TGTGCCAGCAGCCGACTAGCGGGGGGCCGGGATGAGCAGTTCTTC. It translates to CASSRLAGGRDEQFF.

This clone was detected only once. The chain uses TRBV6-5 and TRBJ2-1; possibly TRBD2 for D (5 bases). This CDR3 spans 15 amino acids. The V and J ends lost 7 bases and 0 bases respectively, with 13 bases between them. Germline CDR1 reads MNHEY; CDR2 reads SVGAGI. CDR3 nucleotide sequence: TGTGCCAGCATCCCGAGCGGTCACTCCTACAATGAGCAGTTCTTC. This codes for CASIPSGHSYNEQFF.

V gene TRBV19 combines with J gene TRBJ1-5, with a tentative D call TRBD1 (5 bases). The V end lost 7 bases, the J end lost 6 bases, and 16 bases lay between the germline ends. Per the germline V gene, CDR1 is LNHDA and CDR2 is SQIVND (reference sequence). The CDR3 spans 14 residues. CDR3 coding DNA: TGTGCCAGTACCTCCGGGGGGATGGTTCAGCCCCAGCATTTT. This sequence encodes CASTSGGMVQPQHF.

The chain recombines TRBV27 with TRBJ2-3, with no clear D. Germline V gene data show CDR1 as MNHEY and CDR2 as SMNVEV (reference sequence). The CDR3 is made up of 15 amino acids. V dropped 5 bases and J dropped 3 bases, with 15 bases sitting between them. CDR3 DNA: TGTGCCAGCAGTCTCCTACCCGCGCGAACAGATACGCAGTATTTT. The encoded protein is CASSLLPARTDTQYF.

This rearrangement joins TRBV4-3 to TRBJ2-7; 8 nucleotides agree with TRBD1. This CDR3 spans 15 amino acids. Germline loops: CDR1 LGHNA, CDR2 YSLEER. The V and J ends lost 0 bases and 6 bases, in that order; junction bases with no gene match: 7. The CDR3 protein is CASSQDSRTGREQYF. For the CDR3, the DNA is TGCGCCAGCAGCCAAGATTCCCGGACAGGGCGCGAGCAGTACTTC.

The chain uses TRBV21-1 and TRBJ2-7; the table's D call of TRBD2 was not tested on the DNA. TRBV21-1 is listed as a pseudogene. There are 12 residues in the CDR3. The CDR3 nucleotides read TGTGCCAGCAGCTTGCGGACGGGGGAGCAGTACTTC. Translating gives CASSLRTGEQYF.

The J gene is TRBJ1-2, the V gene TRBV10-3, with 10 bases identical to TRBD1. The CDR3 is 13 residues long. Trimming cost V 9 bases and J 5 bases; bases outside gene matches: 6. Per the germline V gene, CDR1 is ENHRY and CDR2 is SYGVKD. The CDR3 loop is CAINSGQGYGYTF. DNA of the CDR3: TGTGCCATTAACTCGGGACAGGGGTATGGCTACACCTTC.

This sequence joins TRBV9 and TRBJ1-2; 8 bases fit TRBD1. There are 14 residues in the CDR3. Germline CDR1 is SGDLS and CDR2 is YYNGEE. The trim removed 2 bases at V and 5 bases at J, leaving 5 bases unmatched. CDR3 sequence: CASSVAGGLYGYTF. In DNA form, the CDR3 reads TGTGCCAGCAGCGTCGCAGGGGGCTTATATGGCTACACCTTC.

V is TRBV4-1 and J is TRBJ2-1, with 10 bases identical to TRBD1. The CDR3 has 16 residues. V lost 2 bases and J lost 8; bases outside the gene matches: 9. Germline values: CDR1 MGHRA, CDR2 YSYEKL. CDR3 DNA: TGCGCCAGCAGCCAAACCGGGACAGGGGTGGGCGATGAGCAGTTCTTC. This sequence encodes CASSQTGTGVGDEQFF.

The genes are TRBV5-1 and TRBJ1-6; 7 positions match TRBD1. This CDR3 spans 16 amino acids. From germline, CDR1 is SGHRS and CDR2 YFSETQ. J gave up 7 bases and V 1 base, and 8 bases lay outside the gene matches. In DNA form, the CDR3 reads TGCGCCAGCAGCTTGCCTCACAGGGGTCCCAATTCACCCCTCCACTTT. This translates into CASSLPHRGPNSPLHF. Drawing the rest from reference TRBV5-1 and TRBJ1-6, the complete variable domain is KAGVTQTPRYLIKTRGQQVTLSCSPISGHRSVSWYQQTPGQGLQFLFEYFSETQRNKGNFPGRFSGRQFSNSRSEMNVSTLELGDSALYLCASSLPHRGPNSPLHFGNGTRLTVT.

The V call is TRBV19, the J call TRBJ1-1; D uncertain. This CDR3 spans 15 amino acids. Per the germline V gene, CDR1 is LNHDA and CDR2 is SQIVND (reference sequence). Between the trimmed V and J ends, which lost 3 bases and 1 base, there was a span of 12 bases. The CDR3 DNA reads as TGTGCCAGTAGTATTTTGCCCAGTGGGAACACTGAAGCTTTCTTT. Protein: CASSILPSGNTEAFF. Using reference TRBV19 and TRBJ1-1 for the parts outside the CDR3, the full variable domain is DGGITQSPKYLFRKEGQNVTLSCEQNLNHDAMYWYRQDPGQGLRLIYYSQIVNDFQKGDIAEGYSVSREKKESFPLTVTSAQKNPTAFYLCASSILPSGNTEAFFGQGTRLTVV.

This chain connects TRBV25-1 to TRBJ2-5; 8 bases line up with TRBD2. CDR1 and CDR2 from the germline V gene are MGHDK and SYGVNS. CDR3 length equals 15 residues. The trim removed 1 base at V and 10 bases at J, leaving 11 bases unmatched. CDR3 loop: CASSESYGRAWGQYF. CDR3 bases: TGTGCCAGCAGTGAATCGTACGGGAGGGCCTGGGGCCAGTACTTC.

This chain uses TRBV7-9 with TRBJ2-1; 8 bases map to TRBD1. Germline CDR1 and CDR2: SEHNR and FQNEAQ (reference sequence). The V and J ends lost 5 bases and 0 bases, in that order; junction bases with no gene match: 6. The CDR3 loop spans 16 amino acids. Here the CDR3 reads CASSRTGLSSYNEQFF. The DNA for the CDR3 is TGTGCCAGCAGCCGGACAGGGCTGAGCTCCTACAATGAGCAGTTCTTC.

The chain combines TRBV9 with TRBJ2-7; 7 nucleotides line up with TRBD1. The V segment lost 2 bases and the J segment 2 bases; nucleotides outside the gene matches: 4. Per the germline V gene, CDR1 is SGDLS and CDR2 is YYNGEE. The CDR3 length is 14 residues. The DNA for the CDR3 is TGTGCCAGCAGCGTTGGAAGGGGGCCCTACGAGCAGTACTTC. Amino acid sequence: CASSVGRGPYEQYF.

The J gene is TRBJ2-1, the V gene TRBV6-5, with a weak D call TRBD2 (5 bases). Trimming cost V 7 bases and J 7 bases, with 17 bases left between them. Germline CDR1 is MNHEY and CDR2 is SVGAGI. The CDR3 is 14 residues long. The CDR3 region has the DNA TGTGCCAGCAATCCCGGCGGGTTGGGGAATGAGCAGTTCTTC. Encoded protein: CASNPGGLGNEQFF.

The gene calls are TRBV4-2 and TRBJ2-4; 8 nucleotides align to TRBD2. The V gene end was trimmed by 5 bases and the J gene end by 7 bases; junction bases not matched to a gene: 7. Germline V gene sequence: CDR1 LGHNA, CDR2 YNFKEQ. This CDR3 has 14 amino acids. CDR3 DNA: TGTGCCAGCAGCGTTCAACTAGCGGCGAACATTCAGTACTTC. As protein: CASSVQLAANIQYF.